A selection of T cell receptor beta chains follows, all from one sample in a study of blood T cells in healthy people across ages. TCRdb fed the 5' RACE reads into MiXCR, producing one record per CDR3 protein. The data show more than 1.4 million distinct CDR3 sequences, with approximately 42% seen just once and 7% to 9.5% held by the top ten. Sequencing input: blood. The receptors come from a woman in her late teens or twenties in good health. Both conserved end residues are part of each CDR3. D genes are given only for firm matches. Clone sizes are given selectively: once, few, many, or a class where the clone is expanded.

d_call: -
clone_size: -
v_call: TRBV4-3
j_call: TRBJ2-6
cdr3_aa: CASSQDGHDHSGANVLTF
cdr3_nt: TGCGCCAGCAGCCAAGATGGCCACGACCACTCTGGGGCCAACGTCCTGACTTTC

d_call: -
clone_size: -
v_call: TRBV29-1
j_call: TRBJ2-7
cdr3_aa: CSVAKGGSAYEQYF
cdr3_nt: TGCAGCGTTGCCAAAGGAGGGTCAGCGTACGAGCAGTACTTC

d_call: TRBD1
clone_size: -
v_call: TRBV27
j_call: TRBJ1-6
cdr3_aa: CASSYRQGSSYNSPLHF
cdr3_nt: TGTGCCAGCAGTTATCGACAGGGGAGCTCCTATAATTCACCCCTCCACTTT

d_call: -
clone_size: -
v_call: TRBV20-1
j_call: TRBJ2-2
cdr3_aa: CSARAHPSEDTGELFF
cdr3_nt: TGCAGTGCTAGAGCTCACCCTAGCGAGGACACCGGGGAGCTGTTTTTT

d_call: TRBD1
clone_size: few
v_call: TRBV5-1
j_call: TRBJ2-7
cdr3_aa: CASSLSGQDGHFSDEQYF
cdr3_nt: TGCGCCAGCAGCTTGTCGGGACAGGATGGACATTTTTCCGACGAGCAGTACTTC

d_call: TRBD1
clone_size: -
v_call: TRBV20-1
j_call: TRBJ1-4
cdr3_aa: CTMGQGNEKLFF
cdr3_nt: TGCACCATGGGACAGGGGAATGAAAAACTGTTTTTT

d_call: -
clone_size: -
v_call: TRBV20-1
j_call: TRBJ1-5
cdr3_aa: CSALGQTGYSNQPQHF
cdr3_nt: TGCAGTGCTTTGGGCCAAACAGGCTATAGCAATCAGCCCCAGCATTTT

d_call: -
clone_size: few
v_call: TRBV7-9
j_call: TRBJ1-4
cdr3_aa: CASSLGVTNEKLFF
cdr3_nt: TGTGCCAGCAGCCTAGGGGTAACTAATGAAAAACTGTTTTTT

d_call: TRBD1
clone_size: few
v_call: TRBV28
j_call: TRBJ2-7
cdr3_aa: CASTPSWTGPYEQYF
cdr3_nt: TGTGCCAGCACCCCTTCCTGGACAGGACCCTACGAGCAGTACTTC

d_call: TRBD1
clone_size: -
v_call: TRBV4-1
j_call: TRBJ2-3
cdr3_aa: CASSHGTGVSDTQYF
cdr3_nt: TGCGCCAGCAGCCATGGGACAGGGGTCTCAGATACGCAGTATTTT

d_call: TRBD1
clone_size: -
v_call: TRBV28
j_call: TRBJ2-7
cdr3_aa: CASSRPTGAPYEQYF
cdr3_nt: TGTGCCAGCAGCCGACCTACAGGGGCCCCCTACGAGCAGTACTTC

d_call: TRBD1
clone_size: -
v_call: TRBV11-2
j_call: TRBJ1-2
cdr3_aa: CASSLGDRAIGYGYTF
cdr3_nt: TGTGCCAGCAGCTTAGGTGACAGGGCCATCGGCTATGGCTACACCTTC

d_call: -
clone_size: few
v_call: TRBV6-6
j_call: TRBJ2-7
cdr3_aa: CASSYASSSYEQYF
cdr3_nt: TGTGCCAGCAGTTACGCCAGCAGCTCCTACGAGCAGTACTTC

d_call: -
clone_size: -
v_call: TRBV21-1
j_call: TRBJ2-7
cdr3_aa: CASSHILGLAGAGEQYF
cdr3_nt: TGTGCCAGCAGCCATATCCTGGGACTAGCGGGAGCTGGGGAGCAGTACTTC

d_call: -
clone_size: few
v_call: TRBV5-6
j_call: TRBJ2-2
cdr3_aa: CASTPGALETGELFF
cdr3_nt: TGTGCCAGCACCCCCGGGGCCCTAGAGACCGGGGAGCTGTTTTTT

d_call: TRBD2
clone_size: few
v_call: TRBV20-1
j_call: TRBJ2-1
cdr3_aa: CSAPGLAGDPRTYNEQFF
cdr3_nt: TGCAGTGCACCCGGACTAGCGGGGGACCCACGGACCTACAATGAGCAGTTCTTC

d_call: -
clone_size: few
v_call: TRBV7-9
j_call: TRBJ1-2
cdr3_aa: CASSLAAGLAGYTF
cdr3_nt: TGTGCCAGCAGCTTAGCGGCTGGGTTGGCTGGCTACACCTTC

d_call: TRBD1
clone_size: -
v_call: TRBV2
j_call: TRBJ1-2
cdr3_aa: CASRRTGDYTF
cdr3_nt: TGTGCCAGCAGGCGGACAGGAGATTACACCTTC

d_call: TRBD2
clone_size: -
v_call: TRBV6-2/TRBV6-3
j_call: TRBJ2-1
cdr3_aa: CASSRRLAGTLYNEQFF
cdr3_nt: TGTGCCAGCAGTCGCCGACTAGCGGGGACCTTATACAATGAGCAGTTCTTC

d_call: TRBD2
clone_size: -
v_call: TRBV4-2
j_call: TRBJ2-5
cdr3_aa: CASSHPGLAVPGETQYF
cdr3_nt: TGTGCCAGCAGCCACCCGGGACTAGCGGTTCCGGGGGAGACCCAGTACTTC

d_call: TRBD1
clone_size: -
v_call: TRBV5-1
j_call: TRBJ1-1
cdr3_aa: CASSDGQGSTEAFF
cdr3_nt: TGCGCCAGCAGCGATGGACAGGGCAGCACTGAAGCTTTCTTT

d_call: -
clone_size: few
v_call: TRBV3-1
j_call: TRBJ1-1
cdr3_aa: CASSQDPQMNTEAFF
cdr3_nt: TGTGCCAGCAGCCAAGATCCACAGATGAACACTGAAGCTTTCTTT